A single sample is the source of the 9 T cell receptor beta chains below, sequenced in a study of OX40 agonist ivuxolimab in advanced cancers. Library method: the immunoSEQ multiplex PCR assay. The table was pulled from immuneACCESS by TCRdb, which kept in-frame rearrangements only. Such tables lose some clones; where checked, under half of the loss comes from unresolved V genes, and the rest has no known cause. Recorded for this sample are about 78,000 clones; about 91% of them occurred a single time. Approximately 2.9% of the sample is taken by the ten largest. This specimen was CD4+ or CD8+ T cells sorted from blood, taken in a trial of the OX40 agonist ivuxolimab. Receptor source: an adult with an advanced solid tumor such as melanoma, head and neck, liver or kidney cancer.

This rearrangement joins TRBV5-1 to TRBJ2-2; D possibly corresponds to TRBD2 (7 bases). Germline V gene data show CDR1 as SGHRS and CDR2 as YFSETQ. This CDR3 is 14 amino acids long. V shed 2 bases and J shed 5 bases, with 10 bases lying between them. The CDR3 reads CASSFGGPTGELFF. In nucleotides, the CDR3 is TGCGCCAGCAGCTTCGGGGGGCCTACCGGGGAGCTGTTTTTT.

J is TRBJ1-6 and V is TRBV6-1; TRBD1 matches 7 bases. Germline V gene data show CDR1 as MNHNS and CDR2 as SASEGT. V shed 6 bases and J 12 bases; nucleotides not matched to a gene: 8. This CDR3 is built from 13 residues. Written as DNA, the CDR3 is TGTGCCAGCAGGGTGGGACAGAGGCTACCCCTCCACTTT. This translates into CASRVGQRLPLHF.

This clone was picked up one time. The chain carries TRBV6-1 and TRBJ2-1; D remains unclear. The V gene's germline CDR1 is MNHNS and CDR2 SASEGT. V lost 7 bases to trimming and J lost 2 bases, with 12 bases between them. This CDR3 has 14 residues. The CDR3 nucleotides are TGTGCCAGCACCCCTACCATCGCCTACAATGAGCAGTTCTTC. Protein sequence: CASTPTIAYNEQFF.

The chain recombines TRBV5-1 with TRBJ2-7, with TRBD1 identical over 8 bases. J was trimmed by 2 bases and V by 5 bases; bases with no gene match: 9. The CDR3 length is 15 residues. The germline V gene encodes CDR1 SGHRS and CDR2 YFSETQ. CDR3: CASSRTGLPAYEQYF. In DNA form, the CDR3 reads TGCGCCAGCAGTAGGACAGGGCTTCCGGCCTACGAGCAGTACTTC. The full variable domain, rest sourced from reference TRBV5-1 and TRBJ2-7, is KAGVTQTPRYLIKTRGQQVTLSCSPISGHRSVSWYQQTPGQGLQFLFEYFSETQRNKGNFPGRFSGRQFSNSRSEMNVSTLELGDSALYLCASSRTGLPAYEQYFGPGTRLTVT.

The V gene is TRBV28, the J gene TRBJ1-4; D might be TRBD1 (5 bases). The germline V and J ends were trimmed by 7 bases and 4 bases, with 19 bases remaining between them. The CDR3 is 16 residues long. Germline values: CDR1 MDHEN, CDR2 SYDVKM. CDR3 region: CASIGAQATYNEKLFF. The CDR3 DNA sequence: TGTGCCAGCATCGGGGCCCAGGCGACTTATAATGAAAAACTGTTTTTT.

V and J are TRBV5-1 and TRBJ1-6; D uncertain. Germline CDR1 is SGHRS and CDR2 is YFSETQ. The CDR3 runs 15 residues. V gave up 0 bases and J gave up 5 bases, with 9 bases separating them. This CDR3 reads CASSLVDGNNSPLHF. The CDR3 coding sequence is TGCGCCAGCAGCTTGGTGGACGGCAATAATTCACCCCTCCACTTT.

The chain uses TRBV27 and TRBJ2-1; the D gene is possibly TRBD2 (5 bases). Germline V lookup: CDR1 MNHEY, CDR2 SMNVEV (reference sequence). The CDR3 is 16 residues long. V was shortened by 4 bases and J by 7 bases, with 20 bases between the two germline ends. The CDR3 DNA follows: TGTGCCAGCAGTTCGAGGGCGTCTACACCGGCGAATGAGCAGTTCTTC. Its protein product is CASSSRASTPANEQFF.

The chain joins TRBV28 to TRBJ1-1; TRBD1 might be the D (5 bases). Trimming removed 5 bases from V and 10 bases from J, with 29 bases in between. This CDR3 is 17 amino acids long. Germline V CDR1 and CDR2: MDHEN, SYDVKM. The CDR3 bases are TGTGCCAGCAGTGACCAGGGTTTGTCCCTGGGCTTAGGTCGAGCTTTCTTT. Translating it yields CASSDQGLSLGLGRAFF.

V gene TRBV6-5 combines with J gene TRBJ1-2; the D is unclear. Germline loops: CDR1 MNHEY, CDR2 SVGAGI. The CDR3 is 12 amino acids. V gave up 6 bases and J gave up 6 bases, with 11 bases separating them. Written as DNA, the CDR3 is TGTGCCAGCAGCACGGCCATGCATGGCTACACCTTC. Its translation is CASSTAMHGYTF.